This T cell receptor (beta chain) came from a study of CD8 T cells in ankylosing spondylitis. With molecular barcodes, quantitative 5'-RACE was used to make the TCR beta libraries. Using its own MiXCR run on the 5' RACE reads, TCRdb lists one record per CDR3 protein. The sample shows 200,000 to 250,000 distinct CDR3 sequences, 20% to 30% of them seen only once. This CDR3 comprises 13 residues. Germline-derived CDR1 and CDR2 are SGHRS and YFSETQ. The V end was cut by 0 bases, the J end by 3 bases, with 6 bases between. In this sample, this clonotype turned up many times. Antigen specificity is unknown. General study findings and limits: Disease-linked clones reportedly showed significant enrichment in matched ankylosing spondylitis synovial fluid. A motif in TCR beta, a set of eight or nine highly homologous variants, appeared characteristic of ankylosing spondylitis blood. The authors found the disease-linked clones to be CD8+ and relatively rare in peripheral blood.

V gene TRBV5-1 combines with J gene TRBJ1-2; no clear D gene. The sequence derives from a male donor with ankylosing spondylitis or in good health (not recorded which). The sample taken for sequencing was blood, either unsorted or a sorted T cell fraction (not recorded which). This CDR3 is CASSLGQDYGYTF. The DNA for the CDR3 is TGCGCCAGCAGCTTGGGGCAGGACTATGGCTACACCTTC.